The clone carrying this TCR beta chain has at least ten counts. A library of TCRbeta sequences, prepared with unique molecular identifiers, was generated. TCRdb re-analysed the PCR reads in MiXCR, keeping a single row per CDR3 protein. The sample consists of roughly 200,000 distinct CDR3 sequences, approximately 15% of them appearing once. This entry comes from a study of T-cell reconstitution after alpha-beta-depleted transplantation in children. V lost 3 bases, J lost 2 bases, and 17 bases lay in between. This CDR3 has 16 residues. This TCR was sampled from a human donor who donated a stem cell graft to a child with acute lymphoblastic leukemia. The sequencing here drew on PBMCs from the stem cell graft donor, taken from the stem cell graft. V gene TRBV12-3 or TRBV12-4 combines with J gene TRBJ2-7; D possibly matches TRBD1 or TRBD2 (5 bases each). CDR3 amino acids: CASSLGPGLGAYEQYF. CDR3 nucleotide sequence: TGTGCCAGCAGTTTGGGACCAGGGTTAGGGGCCTACGAGCAGTACTTC.